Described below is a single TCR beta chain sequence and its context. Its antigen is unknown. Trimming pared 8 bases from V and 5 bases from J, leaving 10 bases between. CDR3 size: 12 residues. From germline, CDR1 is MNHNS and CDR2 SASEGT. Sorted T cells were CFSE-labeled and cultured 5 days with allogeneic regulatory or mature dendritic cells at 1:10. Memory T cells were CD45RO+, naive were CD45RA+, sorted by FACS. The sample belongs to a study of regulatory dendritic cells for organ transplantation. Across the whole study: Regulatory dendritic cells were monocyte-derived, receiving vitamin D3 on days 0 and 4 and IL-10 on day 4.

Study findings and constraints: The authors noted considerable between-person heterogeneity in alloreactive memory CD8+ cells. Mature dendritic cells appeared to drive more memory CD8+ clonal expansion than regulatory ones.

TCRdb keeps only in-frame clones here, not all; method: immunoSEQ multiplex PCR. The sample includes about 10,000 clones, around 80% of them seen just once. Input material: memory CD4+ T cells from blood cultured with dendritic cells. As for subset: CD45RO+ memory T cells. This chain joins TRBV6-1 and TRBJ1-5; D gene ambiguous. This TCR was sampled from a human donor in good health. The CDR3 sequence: CASRSGYQPQHF. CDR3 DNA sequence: TGTGCCAGCCGCAGTGGTTATCAGCCCCAGCATTTT.